Sequencing of this TCR beta chain was carried out in a study of OX40 agonist ivuxolimab in advanced cancers. Study-wide context: A male proportion of over 75% was recorded, with mean age about 62 years and range roughly 23 to 79.

V shed 4 bases and J 5 bases; nucleotides not matched to a gene: 8. CDR1 SGHRS and CDR2 YFSETQ come from the germline V gene. The CDR3 is 14 amino acids. Using immunoSEQ multiplex PCR, the repertoire was profiled, and TCRdb retains in-frame clones only, with some absent. The table has 65,000 to 95,000 clones, 85% to 95% seen once. Sampled blood was obtained at baseline, cycle 4 day 1, and cycle 7 day 1. The source was CD4+ or CD8+ T cells sorted from blood, collected in a trial of the OX40 agonist ivuxolimab. The receptor was isolated from an adult with an advanced solid tumor such as melanoma, head and neck, liver or kidney cancer. The V and J genes are TRBV5-1 and TRBJ1-1; 7 bases are shared with TRBD1. CDR3 sequence: CASSLTGYRTEAFF. The DNA of the CDR3 is TGCGCCAGCAGCCTGACAGGGTATCGGACTGAAGCTTTCTTT.